This record covers a single T cell receptor beta chain. What antigen it recognizes has not been identified. One base away there is no much larger clone; base qualities are not given. This entry belongs to a study of technical replicates of blood from several donors (dated by TCRdb to about 2017). The method was the immunoSEQ multiplex PCR assay. Sourced from immuneACCESS, this table was stored by TCRdb with only in-frame sequences that have V and J called. A share of the clones is absent; for the studies checked, an unresolved V gene accounts for under half, and the remainder has no known explanation. The sample table records more than 65,000 clones; around 94% of these occur just once. The ten largest clones capture approximately 0.25% of the sample. V is pared back by 1 base and J by 2 bases, with 10 bases lying between the germline termini. There are 14 amino acids in the CDR3, from cysteine to phenylalanine inclusive. Here the CDR3 DNA is all that survives: 42 bases in frame from base 1. In the germline V gene, CDR1 corresponds to SGHDT and CDR2 to YYEEEE.

The sample comprised T cells isolated from PBMCs. The sequence came from a human donor in good health. The chain is encoded by TRBV5-6 joined to TRBJ2-7; a weak D assignment points to TRBD2 (5 bases agree). CDR3 protein: CASSLSAEAYEQYF. The nucleotide sequence is TGTGCCAGCAGCTTGTCGGCGGAGGCCTACGAGCAGTACTTC.